The rows below give T cell receptor beta chains drawn from one sample of a study of spatial heterogeneity in lung cancer. Each CDR3 protein is one row after TCRdb ran MiXCR on the 5' RACE reads. The data hold tens of thousands of distinct CDR3 sequences, with around 9% observed a single time. The starting material was PBMCs, obtained at surgery. The source is a male donor with early-stage non-small cell lung cancer. Each CDR3 is given with its conserved first and last residue. A D gene is named only where the DNA matches it firmly. Clone size, where shown, is once, few, many, or a class for clones that have expanded.

v_call: TRBV11-2; d_call: -; j_call: TRBJ2-1; clone_size: many; cdr3_aa: CASSARGGVSEQFF; cdr3_nt: TGTGCCAGCAGCGCCAGGGGGGGTGTCAGTGAGCAGTTCTTC
v_call: TRBV7-9; d_call: TRBD2; j_call: TRBJ2-3; clone_size: -; cdr3_aa: CASSLAGVITDTQYF; cdr3_nt: TGTGCCAGCAGCCTAGCGGGGGTCATCACAGATACGCAGTATTTT
v_call: TRBV4-3; d_call: -; j_call: TRBJ2-1; clone_size: many; cdr3_aa: CASSQDWVGDQFF; cdr3_nt: TGCGCCAGCAGCCAAGATTGGGTAGGGGATCAGTTCTTC
v_call: TRBV12-3/TRBV12-4; d_call: TRBD1; j_call: TRBJ2-7; clone_size: few; cdr3_aa: CASSFRDSGEQYF; cdr3_nt: TGTGCCAGCAGTTTCAGGGACAGTGGTGAGCAGTACTTC
v_call: TRBV9; d_call: -; j_call: TRBJ2-5; clone_size: -; cdr3_aa: CASSPPGRGYQETQYF; cdr3_nt: TGTGCCAGCAGCCCACCGGGAAGGGGATACCAAGAGACCCAGTACTTC
v_call: TRBV3-1; d_call: -; j_call: TRBJ1-2; clone_size: many; cdr3_aa: CASSPRGRGYTF; cdr3_nt: TGTGCCAGCAGCCCCCGGGGTCGGGGCTACACCTTC
v_call: TRBV5-4; d_call: TRBD2; j_call: TRBJ2-1; clone_size: many; cdr3_aa: CASSLASGSRNEQFF; cdr3_nt: TGTGCCAGCAGCTTGGCTAGCGGGAGTCGGAATGAGCAGTTCTTC
v_call: TRBV5-5; d_call: TRBD1; j_call: TRBJ1-2; clone_size: many; cdr3_aa: CASSLYPTGVDYGYTF; cdr3_nt: TGTGCCAGCAGCTTGTACCCGACAGGGGTGGACTATGGCTACACCTTC
v_call: TRBV29-1; d_call: -; j_call: TRBJ1-1; clone_size: many; cdr3_aa: CSVAVNTEAFF; cdr3_nt: TGCAGCGTTGCAGTGAACACTGAAGCTTTCTTT
v_call: TRBV5-1; d_call: TRBD1; j_call: TRBJ2-2; clone_size: few; cdr3_aa: CASSSRGTDAGELFF; cdr3_nt: TGCGCCAGCAGCTCCCGAGGGACAGACGCAGGGGAGCTGTTTTTT
v_call: TRBV14; d_call: -; j_call: TRBJ2-2; clone_size: few; cdr3_aa: CASIGSFADTGELFF; cdr3_nt: TGTGCCAGCATTGGGTCCTTCGCCGACACCGGGGAGCTGTTTTTT
v_call: TRBV27; d_call: -; j_call: TRBJ1-1; clone_size: many; cdr3_aa: CASRGGESTEAFF; cdr3_nt: TGTGCCAGCCGCGGCGGGGAATCGACTGAAGCTTTCTTT
v_call: TRBV2; d_call: -; j_call: TRBJ2-1; clone_size: -; cdr3_aa: CASSEAGNSYNEQFF; cdr3_nt: TGTGCCAGCAGTGAGGCCGGAAACTCCTACAATGAGCAGTTCTTC
v_call: TRBV20-1; d_call: -; j_call: TRBJ2-4; clone_size: few; cdr3_aa: CSARAAKNIQYF; cdr3_nt: TGCAGTGCTAGAGCGGCCAAAAACATTCAGTACTTC
v_call: TRBV6-1; d_call: -; j_call: TRBJ2-2; clone_size: many; cdr3_aa: CASKSDAKTGELFF; cdr3_nt: TGTGCCAGCAAGTCAGATGCCAAAACCGGGGAGCTGTTTTTT
v_call: TRBV20-1; d_call: TRBD2; j_call: TRBJ2-7; clone_size: many; cdr3_aa: CSASLPGTSLYEQYF; cdr3_nt: TGCAGTGCTAGTCTACCCGGGACTAGCCTATACGAGCAGTACTTC
v_call: TRBV21-1; d_call: -; j_call: TRBJ2-7; clone_size: -; cdr3_aa: CASSKVAPFRYEQYF; cdr3_nt: TGTGCCAGCAGCAAAGTGGCGCCGTTCCGCTACGAGCAGTACTTC
v_call: TRBV5-1; d_call: -; j_call: TRBJ1-2; clone_size: many; cdr3_aa: CASSLGDGDYGYTF; cdr3_nt: TGCGCCAGCAGCTTGGGGGACGGCGACTATGGCTACACCTTC
v_call: TRBV6-2/TRBV6-3; d_call: -; j_call: TRBJ1-5; clone_size: few; cdr3_aa: CASSLGLGRRSNQPQHF; cdr3_nt: TGTGCCAGCAGCCTGGGCCTCGGCAGGAGGAGCAATCAGCCCCAGCATTTT
v_call: TRBV11-2; d_call: -; j_call: TRBJ1-4; clone_size: -; cdr3_aa: CVSSPHTNEKLFF; cdr3_nt: TGTGTCAGCAGCCCACACACCAATGAAAAACTGTTTTTT
v_call: TRBV12-3/TRBV12-4; d_call: -; j_call: TRBJ1-1; clone_size: many; cdr3_aa: CASSPRRGAAFF; cdr3_nt: TGTGCCAGCAGTCCCCGCAGGGGAGCGGCTTTCTTT
v_call: TRBV7-9; d_call: -; j_call: TRBJ2-7; clone_size: -; cdr3_aa: CASSLASPGVEQYF; cdr3_nt: TGTGCCAGCAGCTTAGCCTCCCCTGGAGTCGAGCAGTACTTC
v_call: TRBV12-3/TRBV12-4; d_call: -; j_call: TRBJ1-1; clone_size: many; cdr3_aa: CASRQGPLEAFF; cdr3_nt: TGTGCCAGCAGACAGGGTCCCCTTGAAGCTTTCTTT
v_call: TRBV19; d_call: -; j_call: TRBJ2-3; clone_size: -; cdr3_aa: CASSIDTDTQYF; cdr3_nt: TGTGCCAGTAGTATAGACACAGATACGCAGTATTTT
v_call: TRBV5-1; d_call: TRBD2; j_call: TRBJ2-1; clone_size: few; cdr3_aa: CASSLASGSIYEQFF; cdr3_nt: TGCGCCAGCAGCTTGGCTAGCGGGAGTATATATGAGCAGTTCTTC
v_call: TRBV28; d_call: -; j_call: TRBJ1-1; clone_size: many; cdr3_aa: CASSPDSTNTEAFF; cdr3_nt: TGTGCCAGCAGTCCCGACAGTACTAACACTGAAGCTTTCTTT
v_call: TRBV7-2; d_call: -; j_call: TRBJ2-1; clone_size: few; cdr3_aa: CASSLDGLPLNEQFF; cdr3_nt: TGTGCCAGCAGCTTAGATGGCTTGCCCCTGAATGAGCAGTTCTTC
v_call: TRBV18; d_call: -; j_call: TRBJ2-7; clone_size: many; cdr3_aa: CASSIAAKSYEQYF; cdr3_nt: TGTGCCAGCTCTATTGCGGCCAAATCCTACGAGCAGTACTTC
v_call: TRBV7-9; d_call: -; j_call: TRBJ2-3; clone_size: many; cdr3_aa: CASSGTRTDTQYF; cdr3_nt: TGTGCCAGCAGCGGAACACGGACAGATACGCAGTATTTT
v_call: TRBV6-6; d_call: -; j_call: TRBJ1-5; clone_size: many; cdr3_aa: CASTSGGGNQPQHF; cdr3_nt: TGTGCCAGCACGTCGGGTGGGGGCAATCAGCCCCAGCATTTT
v_call: TRBV7-9; d_call: -; j_call: TRBJ2-7; clone_size: many; cdr3_aa: CASSLLGRTYEQYF; cdr3_nt: TGTGCCAGCAGCTTACTTGGCAGGACCTACGAGCAGTACTTC
v_call: TRBV28; d_call: TRBD1; j_call: TRBJ2-7; clone_size: few; cdr3_aa: CASSPGQGREQYF; cdr3_nt: TGTGCCAGCAGTCCGGGACAGGGGCGGGAGCAGTACTTC
v_call: TRBV7-9; d_call: -; j_call: TRBJ2-7; clone_size: -; cdr3_aa: CASSYLTGYEQYF; cdr3_nt: TGTGCCAGCAGCTACCTGACTGGCTACGAGCAGTACTTC
v_call: TRBV20-1; d_call: -; j_call: TRBJ1-3; clone_size: few; cdr3_aa: CSANSLVGNTIYF; cdr3_nt: TGCAGTGCTAACTCCCTAGTAGGAAACACCATATATTTT
v_call: TRBV28; d_call: -; j_call: TRBJ2-7; clone_size: many; cdr3_aa: CASSKFSGASSYEQYF; cdr3_nt: TGTGCCAGCAGTAAATTCTCAGGGGCCAGCTCCTACGAGCAGTACTTC
v_call: TRBV9; d_call: -; j_call: TRBJ1-6; clone_size: -; cdr3_aa: CASSVDMGNSPLHF; cdr3_nt: TGTGCCAGCAGCGTTGACATGGGCAATTCACCCCTCCACTTT
v_call: TRBV11-2; d_call: -; j_call: TRBJ1-4; clone_size: -; cdr3_aa: CASSLGPRETNEKLSF; cdr3_nt: TGTGCCAGCAGCTTAGGACCCCGGGAAACTAATGAAAAACTGTCTTTT
v_call: TRBV24-1; d_call: -; j_call: TRBJ2-5; clone_size: few; cdr3_aa: CATSAGWTVGGETQYF; cdr3_nt: TGTGCCACCAGTGCCGGCTGGACAGTCGGGGGAGAGACCCAGTACTTC
v_call: TRBV15; d_call: TRBD1; j_call: TRBJ2-7; clone_size: -; cdr3_aa: CATSRDRQGREQYF; cdr3_nt: TGTGCCACCAGCAGAGATAGACAGGGTCGCGAGCAGTACTTC
v_call: TRBV18; d_call: TRBD2; j_call: TRBJ2-3; clone_size: -; cdr3_aa: CASSSTSGRADGTQYF; cdr3_nt: TGTGCCAGCTCATCGACTAGCGGGAGGGCTGATGGTACGCAGTATTTT
v_call: TRBV10-3; d_call: -; j_call: TRBJ2-3; clone_size: few; cdr3_aa: CAIGGTVTDTQYF; cdr3_nt: TGTGCCATCGGAGGGACAGTCACAGATACGCAGTATTTT
v_call: TRBV21-1; d_call: -; j_call: TRBJ2-5; clone_size: -; cdr3_aa: CVSSQRSETQYF; cdr3_nt: TGTGTCAGCAGCCAAAGGAGTGAGACCCAGTACTTC
v_call: TRBV11-2; d_call: -; j_call: TRBJ2-7; clone_size: many; cdr3_aa: CASSLRGTPSYEQYF; cdr3_nt: TGTGCCAGCAGCTTACGAGGGACCCCGTCCTACGAGCAGTACTTC
v_call: TRBV10-2; d_call: -; j_call: TRBJ2-3; clone_size: many; cdr3_aa: CATQGSLKFTDTQYF; cdr3_nt: TGCGCCACCCAGGGGTCCCTAAAATTCACAGATACGCAGTATTTT